These 26 T cell receptor beta chains share one sample of origin, sequenced in a study of T cell responses to AZD1222 COVID-19 vaccine. Assay used: immunoSEQ multiplex PCR; TCRdb lists only in-frame clones, some missing. The data contain roughly 140,000 clones, 88% of them singletons. This material consisted of peripheral blood, taken on day 0 of AZD1222 vaccination. These receptors all come from an adult in good health.

The chain links TRBV9 to TRBJ2-3; D is perhaps TRBD2 (6 bases). This CDR3 region has 15 residues. V lost 0 bases to trimming and J lost 3 bases, with 11 bases between them. Germline V lookup: CDR1 SGDLS, CDR2 YYNGEE. As DNA, the CDR3 is TGTGCCAGCAGCGTAGTAGGGGCGGGAACAGATACGCAGTATTTT. It codes for CASSVVGAGTDTQYF.

The chain uses TRBV5-1 and TRBJ2-3; 10 positions match TRBD1. This CDR3 has 15 residues. Germline values: CDR1 SGHRS, CDR2 YFSETQ. The V and J ends lost 5 bases and 3 bases, in that order; junction bases with no gene match: 6. In nucleotides, the CDR3 is TGCGCCAGCAGTTCGACAGGGGGCAGTACAGATACGCAGTATTTT. This encodes CASSSTGGSTDTQYF.

The J gene is TRBJ2-1, the V gene TRBV10-3, with no clear D. V was trimmed by 3 bases and J by 8 bases, leaving 5 bases between them. This CDR3 spans 11 amino acids. The germline V gene has CDR1 ENHRY and CDR2 SYGVKD. The CDR3 reads CAISESHEQFF. CDR3 in DNA: TGTGCCATCAGTGAAAGCCATGAGCAGTTCTTC.

The V gene is TRBV4-1, the J gene TRBJ1-2; weak D call: TRBD1 (5 bases). CDR3 size: 16 residues. Per germline, CDR1 MGHRA and CDR2 YSYEKL. V lost 0 bases and J lost 1, with 12 bases in between. The CDR3 region is CASSQDPGGGNYGYTF. The DNA for the CDR3 is TGCGCCAGCAGCCAAGATCCGGGGGGAGGTAACTATGGCTACACCTTC.

This clone has only a few counts. The chain combines TRBV29-1 with TRBJ1-4; D gene uncertain. Germline CDR1 SQVTM, CDR2 ANQGSEA. The CDR3 runs to 13 residues. V lost 5 bases, J lost 4 bases, and 11 bases lay in between. For the CDR3, the DNA is TGCAGCGTTAGCAGGACTTATAATGAAAAACTGTTTTTT. Translated: CSVSRTYNEKLFF.

The rearrangement uses TRBV18 and TRBJ1-5; D might be TRBD1 (5 bases). The germline V gene has CDR1 KGHSH and CDR2 LQKENI. The CDR3 is 16 amino acids. Trimming left V 3 bases short and J 6 bases short, with 18 bases between. CDR3: CASSPELAGRGQPQHF. For the CDR3, the DNA is TGTGCCAGCTCACCGGAACTCGCAGGAAGGGGTCAGCCCCAGCATTTT.

The rearrangement links TRBV27 to TRBJ1-2; D unclear. V lost 1 base, J lost 1 base, and 4 bases lay in between. The CDR3 has 13 residues. The germline V gene has CDR1 MNHEY and CDR2 SMNVEV (reference sequence). Here the CDR3 reads CASSLFYNYGYTF. The DNA of the CDR3 is TGTGCCAGCAGTTTATTCTATAACTATGGCTACACCTTC.

The chain employs TRBV27 and TRBJ1-3; D is perhaps TRBD1 (5 bases). CDR1 MNHEY and CDR2 SMNVEV come from the germline V gene (reference sequence). Trimming removed 2 bases at V and 4 bases at J, with 6 bases between. CDR3 length: 13 residues. This CDR3 reads CASSLGAGNTIYF. The CDR3 DNA follows: TGTGCCAGCAGTTTAGGGGCGGGAAACACCATATATTTT.

In its sample, this clone was seen a few times. The rearrangement links TRBV6-5 to TRBJ1-4; D is unclear. V lost 0 bases and J 0 bases, leaving 5 bases between the germline ends. The germline CDR1 and CDR2 sequences are MNHEY and SVGAGI. CDR3 length equals 15 residues. CDR3 loop: CASSYSLATNEKLFF. The CDR3 region has the DNA TGTGCCAGCAGTTACTCACTTGCAACTAATGAAAAACTGTTTTTT.

The chain uses TRBV4-3 and TRBJ1-3; D ambiguous. The CDR3 contains 16 residues. The V end lost 0 bases, the J end lost 0 bases, and 9 bases lay between the germline ends. Germline-derived CDR1 and CDR2 are LGHNA and YSLEER. The CDR3 coding sequence is TGCGCCAGCAGCCAAGATCTGAGTGACTCTGGAAACACCATATATTTT. It encodes CASSQDLSDSGNTIYF.

The rearrangement uses TRBV5-6 and TRBJ1-2; 7 nucleotides line up with TRBD1. This CDR3 comprises 14 residues. Germline V lookup: CDR1 SGHDT, CDR2 YYEEEE. V lost 4 bases to trimming and J lost 4 bases; unmatched junction nucleotides: 7. CDR3 sequence: CASSLRQGGYGYTF. The CDR3 DNA is TGTGCCAGCAGCCTTAGACAGGGCGGCTATGGCTACACCTTC.

Only one count was recorded for this clone. The DNA for the CDR3 is TGTGCCATTGGGGGACAGGGGAGCGATGAGCAGTTCTTC. It specifies CAIGGQGSDEQFF. This chain links TRBV27 with TRBJ2-1; TRBD1 matches 10 bases. The CDR3 consists of 13 residues. CDR1 is MNHEY and CDR2 is SMNVEV in the germline V gene (reference sequence). V shed 10 bases and J 8 bases; nucleotides not matched to a gene: 8.

The chain uses TRBV27 and TRBJ1-5, with 7 bases lining up with TRBD1. Germline CDR1 is MNHEY and CDR2 is SMNVEV (reference sequence). The CDR3 totals 17 residues. V lost 3 bases and J lost 4; bases outside the gene matches: 12. The CDR3 loop reads CASSLWGPDRVNQPQHF. The CDR3 DNA sequence: TGTGCCAGCAGTTTGTGGGGCCCCGACAGGGTAAATCAGCCCCAGCATTTT.

In its sample, this clone was seen once. The J gene is TRBJ2-3, the V gene TRBV7-3; 9 positions agree with TRBD2. CDR3 length equals 15 residues. Germline V gene data show CDR1 as SGHTA and CDR2 as FQGTGA. J gave up 4 bases and V 6 bases, and 8 bases lay outside the gene matches. The CDR3 sequence: CASSTLGGRADTQYF. The DNA for the CDR3 is TGTGCCAGCAGTACCCTTGGCGGGAGGGCAGATACGCAGTATTTT.

The J gene is TRBJ2-7, the V gene TRBV30; 9 nucleotides align to TRBD1. The CDR3 sequence is 15 residues long. Germline CDR1 is GTSNPN and CDR2 is SVGIG (reference sequence). V was clipped by 1 base and J by 5 bases; unmatched bases: 9. The CDR3 sequence is CAWSARPGTGNEQYF. In DNA, the CDR3 is TGTGCCTGGAGTGCCCGACCCGGGACAGGGAACGAGCAGTACTTC.

The rearrangement links TRBV4-2 to TRBJ1-3, with D uncertain. Trimming removed 4 bases from V and 6 bases from J, with 16 bases in between. CDR3 length: 15 amino acids. Germline CDR1 and CDR2: LGHNA and YNFKEQ. The CDR3 loop reads CASSLMVGQVNTIYF. CDR3 coding DNA: TGTGCCAGCAGCCTTATGGTAGGGCAGGTAAACACCATATATTTT.

This sequence joins TRBV11-3 and TRBJ1-2; weak D call: TRBD1 (6 bases). Germline V gene data show CDR1 as SGHNT and CDR2 as YENEEA. V was clipped by 3 bases and J by 4 bases, with 15 bases between them. This CDR3 is 15 amino acids long. CDR3 sequence: CASSFLGGGGYGYTF. CDR3 nucleotides: TGTGCCAGCAGCTTCCTAGGGGGGGGTGGCTATGGCTACACCTTC.

The V gene is TRBV5-1, the J gene TRBJ1-1, with TRBD1 identical over 12 bases. Looked up from germline, CDR1 is SGHRS and CDR2 is YFSETQ. CDR3 length: 13 residues. With 4 bases clipped from V and 10 bases from J, the junction kept 5 bases outside the gene matches. The DNA for the CDR3 is TGCGCCAGCAGCCTGGGACAGGGGGCGTCAGCTTTCTTT. This gives the protein CASSLGQGASAFF.

The V and J genes are TRBV15 and TRBJ2-2; D is undetermined. Germline CDR1 LNHNV, CDR2 YYDKDF (reference sequence). This CDR3 has 14 amino acids. Trimming took off 0 bases at V and 4 bases at J, with 6 bases between the two ends. CDR3 in DNA: TGTGCCACCAGCAGAGATATAGGCACCGGGGAGCTGTTTTTT. Protein sequence: CATSRDIGTGELFF.

The chain uses TRBV5-1 and TRBJ2-7; D not resolved. CDR3 length equals 14 residues. The ends were cut back, 0 bases at V and 5 bases at J, with 12 bases in the middle. The germline V gene encodes CDR1 SGHRS and CDR2 YFSETQ. Here the CDR3 reads CASSLAPGQNEQYF. CDR3 in DNA: TGCGCCAGCAGCTTGGCCCCCGGCCAGAACGAGCAGTACTTC.

CDR3 DNA sequence: TGTGCCAGCAGGAGACAGGGGATGGGGCCCACAGATACGCAGTATTTT. Translating gives CASRRQGMGPTDTQYF. V usage is TRBV2 and J usage is TRBJ2-3, with 8 nucleotides matching TRBD1. There are 16 residues in the CDR3. Germline V gene lookup returns CDR1 SNHLY and CDR2 FYNNEI. The J segment lost 2 bases and the V segment lost 6 bases, leaving 10 bases of the junction unmatched.

The chain combines TRBV9 with TRBJ2-1; D may be TRBD2 (6 bases). This CDR3 has 16 amino acids. Trimming took 0 bases from V and 6 from J, leaving 16 bases between them. In germline, CDR1 is SGDLS, CDR2 YYNGEE. The CDR3 loop reads CASSVEVGGLGNEQFF. CDR3 nucleotide sequence: TGTGCCAGCAGCGTAGAGGTGGGGGGTTTGGGCAATGAGCAGTTCTTC.

The rearrangement links TRBV5-4 to TRBJ1-2, with D possibly matching TRBD1 (5 bases). From germline, CDR1 is SGHNT and CDR2 YYREEE (reference sequence). CDR3 length equals 12 residues. The V gene lost 6 bases and the J gene lost 5 bases, with 11 bases spanning the gap. CDR3 coding DNA: TGTGCCAGCACGGGGGGAGGATATGGCTACACCTTC. It is translated as CASTGGGYGYTF.

The DNA for the CDR3 is TGTGCCAGCAGCCCCCTAGGTGGGGCCACAGATACGCAGTATTTT. It translates to CASSPLGGATDTQYF. The rearrangement links TRBV5-6 to TRBJ2-3, with D perhaps TRBD1 (5 bases). CDR3 size: 15 residues. The germline V gene has CDR1 SGHDT and CDR2 YYEEEE. Trimming removed 4 bases from V and 2 bases from J, with 14 bases in between.

This clone was seen a single time. The chain recombines TRBV19 with TRBJ2-5; D is possibly TRBD2 (5 bases). Trimming left V 5 bases short and J 7 bases short, with 14 bases between. The CDR3 totals 13 residues. Germline-derived CDR1 and CDR2 are LNHDA and SQIVND (reference sequence). The CDR3 loop reads CASSPRHGGTQYF. In DNA, the CDR3 is TGTGCCAGTAGTCCAAGACACGGAGGGACCCAGTACTTC.

V gene TRBV4-3 combines with J gene TRBJ2-7; D gene ambiguous. Trimming removed 0 bases at V and 4 bases at J, with 7 bases between. The V gene's germline CDR1 is LGHNA and CDR2 YSLEER. CDR3 length equals 13 residues. Written as DNA, the CDR3 is TGCGCCAGCAGCCAAGATGTCCGATACGAGCAGTACTTC. Translated: CASSQDVRYEQYF.